This is a list of T cell receptor beta chains from one sample in a study of CD8 T cells in ankylosing spondylitis. MiXCR, run by TCRdb on the 5' RACE reads, gives a single entry per CDR3 protein. The data show about 340,000 distinct CDR3 sequences, 14% to 15% seen once. The sample consisted of blood, either unsorted or a sorted T cell fraction (not recorded which). The receptors come from a male donor with ankylosing spondylitis or in good health (not recorded which). CDR3s leave out the opening cysteine and the closing phenylalanine or tryptophan. A D gene is named only where the DNA matches it firmly.

V	D	CDR3
TRBV10-3	TRBD1	AISSDRGRETQY
TRBV6-2/TRBV6-3	-	ASSYRDTGELF
TRBV30	-	AWSAGTLSYEQY
TRBV28	-	ASSVVTGELF
TRBV29-1	-	SGGSWEKLF
TRBV29-1	-	ARGNGQGGETQY
TRBV20-1	-	SATAGPYEQY
TRBV4-2	-	ASSQEALLKGTETQY
TRBV11-2	-	ASSSTGLSSTDTQY
TRBV3-1	-	ASSFLGRSPYEQQY
TRBV12-3/TRBV12-4	-	ASSGELGTGELF
TRBV5-1	TRBD1	ASSSGTGDTEAF
TRBV5-1	-	ASRIQGGTEAF
TRBV15	-	ATSREGRVPEQY
TRBV7-9	-	ASTSRSTNEKLF
TRBV20-1	TRBD1	SASSTGDPGYT
TRBV10-3	-	AISEAGASEQY
TRBV6-4	-	ASSERENSPLH
TRBV7-2	-	ASSTPGRPYEQY
TRBV5-1	TRBD1	ASSGNQGARGNTIY
TRBV3-1	-	ASSPGVRMNTEAF
TRBV20-1	-	SVGERAYGYT
TRBV5-1	-	ASSHDLTGDYGYT
TRBV20-1	-	SARDGSGRTEAF